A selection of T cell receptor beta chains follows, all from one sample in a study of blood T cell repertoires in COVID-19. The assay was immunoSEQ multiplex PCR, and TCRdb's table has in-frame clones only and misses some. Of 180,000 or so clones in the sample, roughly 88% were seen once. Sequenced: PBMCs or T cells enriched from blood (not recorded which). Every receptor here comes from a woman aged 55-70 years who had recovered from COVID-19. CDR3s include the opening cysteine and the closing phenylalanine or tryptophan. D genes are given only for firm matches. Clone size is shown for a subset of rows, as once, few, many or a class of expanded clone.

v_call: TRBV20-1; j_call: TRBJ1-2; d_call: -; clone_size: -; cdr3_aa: CSAREVYGYTF; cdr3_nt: TGCAGTGCCCGGGAGGTATATGGCTACACCTTC
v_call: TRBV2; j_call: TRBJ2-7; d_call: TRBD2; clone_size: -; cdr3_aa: CASRRGGVVHEQYF; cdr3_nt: TGTGCCAGCAGGAGGGGAGGGGTCGTCCACGAGCAGTACTTC
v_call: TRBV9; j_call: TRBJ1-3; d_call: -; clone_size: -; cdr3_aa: CASSVGLDSGNTIYF; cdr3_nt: TGTGCCAGCAGCGTTGGACTGGACTCTGGAAACACCATATATTTT
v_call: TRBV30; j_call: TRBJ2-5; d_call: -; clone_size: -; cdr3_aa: CAWSVPGVGETQYF; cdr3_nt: TGTGCCTGGAGTGTCCCGGGAGTGGGGGAGACCCAGTACTTC
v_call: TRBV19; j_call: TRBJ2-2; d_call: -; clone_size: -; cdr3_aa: CASSRATRTGELFF; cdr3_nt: TGTGCCAGTAGTCGTGCGACGAGGACCGGGGAGCTGTTTTTT
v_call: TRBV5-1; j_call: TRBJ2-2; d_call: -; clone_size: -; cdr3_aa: CASSLNGGQTGELFF; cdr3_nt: TGCGCCAGCAGCTTAAACGGGGGGCAAACCGGGGAGCTGTTTTTT
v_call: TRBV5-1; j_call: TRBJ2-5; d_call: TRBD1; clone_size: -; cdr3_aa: CASSLEDRPWETQYF; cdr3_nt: TGCGCCAGCAGCTTGGAGGACAGGCCGTGGGAGACCCAGTACTTC
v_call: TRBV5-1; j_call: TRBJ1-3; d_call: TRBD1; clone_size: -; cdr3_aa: CASSLIPGGSGNTIYF; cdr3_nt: TGCGCCAGCAGCTTGATCCCAGGGGGCAGTGGAAACACCATATATTTT
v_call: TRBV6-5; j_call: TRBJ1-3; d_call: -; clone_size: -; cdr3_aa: CASSYQDTPGNTIYF; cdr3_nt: TGTGCCAGCAGTTATCAGGACACCCCTGGAAACACCATATATTTT
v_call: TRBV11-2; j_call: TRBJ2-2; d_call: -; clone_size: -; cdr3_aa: CASVLRNTGELFF; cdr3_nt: TGTGCCAGCGTACTGAGGAACACCGGGGAGCTGTTTTTT
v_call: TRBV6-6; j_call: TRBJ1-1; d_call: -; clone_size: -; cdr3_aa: CASYYRDRAFF; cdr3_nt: TGTGCCAGCTACTACAGGGATCGGGCTTTCTTT
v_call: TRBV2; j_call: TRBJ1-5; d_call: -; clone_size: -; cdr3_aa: CASSVLQGMGPQHF; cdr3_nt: TGTGCCAGCAGTGTCTTACAGGGTATGGGGCCCCAGCATTTT
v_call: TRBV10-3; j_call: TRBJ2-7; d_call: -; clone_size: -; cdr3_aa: CAISSSSYEQYF; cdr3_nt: TGTGCCATTTCATCGAGCTCCTACGAGCAGTACTTC
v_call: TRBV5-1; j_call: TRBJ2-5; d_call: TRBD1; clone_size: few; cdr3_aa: CASSLEFQSIQRTGWGGETQYF; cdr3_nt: TGCGCCAGCAGCTTGGAATTCCAGTCAATTCAACGGACAGGGTGGGGTGGAGAGACCCAGTACTTC
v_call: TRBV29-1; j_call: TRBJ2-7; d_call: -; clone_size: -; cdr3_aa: CSVAGNHEQYF; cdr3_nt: TGCAGCGTAGCAGGGAACCACGAGCAGTACTTC
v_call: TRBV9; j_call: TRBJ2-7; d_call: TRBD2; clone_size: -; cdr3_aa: CASSISGVNSYEQYF; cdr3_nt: TGTGCCAGCAGCATTAGCGGGGTGAACTCCTACGAGCAGTACTTC
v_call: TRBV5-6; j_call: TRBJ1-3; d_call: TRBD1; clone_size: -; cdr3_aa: CASSLTGENTIYF; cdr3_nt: TGTGCCAGCAGCCTGACAGGGGAAAACACCATATATTTT
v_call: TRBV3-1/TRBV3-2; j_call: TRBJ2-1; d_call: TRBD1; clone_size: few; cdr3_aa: CASSHTGTGFNEQFF; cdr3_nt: TGTGCCAGCAGCCATACCGGGACAGGGTTCAATGAGCAGTTCTTC
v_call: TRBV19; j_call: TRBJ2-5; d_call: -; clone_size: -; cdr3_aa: CASSVQGAPQETQYF; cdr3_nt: TGTGCCAGTAGCGTACAGGGCGCGCCCCAAGAGACCCAGTACTTC
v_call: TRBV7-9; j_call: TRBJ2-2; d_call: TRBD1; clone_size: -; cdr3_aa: CASSPHRGQGTGELFF; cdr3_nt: TGTGCCAGCAGCCCCCACAGGGGGCAGGGCACCGGGGAGCTGTTTTTT
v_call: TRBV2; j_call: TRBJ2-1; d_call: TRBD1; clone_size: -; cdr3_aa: CASKGQAQRVQFF; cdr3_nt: TGTGCCAGCAAGGGACAGGCGCAACGGGTCCAGTTCTTC
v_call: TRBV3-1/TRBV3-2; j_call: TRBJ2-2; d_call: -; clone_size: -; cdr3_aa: CASSPGLVRITGELFF; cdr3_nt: TGTGCCAGCAGCCCCGGTCTAGTTCGTATCACCGGGGAGCTGTTTTTT
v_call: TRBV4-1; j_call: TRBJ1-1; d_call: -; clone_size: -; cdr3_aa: CASSLRQNTEAFF; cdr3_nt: TGCGCCAGCAGCCTCAGACAGAACACTGAAGCTTTCTTT
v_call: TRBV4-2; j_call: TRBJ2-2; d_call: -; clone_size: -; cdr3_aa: CASSQDTDSANTGELFF; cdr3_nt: TGTGCCAGCAGCCAAGATACCGACTCCGCGAACACCGGGGAGCTGTTTTTT
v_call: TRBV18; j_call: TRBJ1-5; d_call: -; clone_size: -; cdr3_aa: CASSRREGNQPQHF; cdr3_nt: TGTGCCAGCTCACGCCGGGAGGGCAATCAGCCCCAGCATTTT
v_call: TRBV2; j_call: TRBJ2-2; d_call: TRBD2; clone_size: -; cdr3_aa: CASSAGLAGTGELFF; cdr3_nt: TGTGCCAGCAGCGCTGGACTAGCGGGAACCGGGGAGCTGTTTTTT
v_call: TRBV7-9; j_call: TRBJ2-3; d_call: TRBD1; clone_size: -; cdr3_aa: CASSRQGYSDTQYF; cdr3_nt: TGTGCCAGCAGCCGACAGGGTTACTCAGATACGCAGTATTTT
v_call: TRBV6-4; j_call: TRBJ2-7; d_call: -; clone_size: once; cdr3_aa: CASSDVVAWSYEQYF; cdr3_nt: TGTGCCAGCAGTGACGTGGTAGCGTGGTCCTACGAGCAGTACTTC
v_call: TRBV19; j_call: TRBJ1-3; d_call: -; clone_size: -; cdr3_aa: CASSQNSGNTIYF; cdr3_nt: TGTGCCAGTAGTCAGAACTCTGGAAACACCATATATTTT
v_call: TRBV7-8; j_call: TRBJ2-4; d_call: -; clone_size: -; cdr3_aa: CASSLVQGTKNIQYF; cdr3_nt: TGTGCCAGCAGCTTGGTTCAGGGGACCAAAAACATTCAGTACTTC
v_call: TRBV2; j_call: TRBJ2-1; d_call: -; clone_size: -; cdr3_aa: CASTLTPAYNEQFF; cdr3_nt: TGTGCCAGCACCCTTACGCCAGCGTACAATGAGCAGTTCTTC
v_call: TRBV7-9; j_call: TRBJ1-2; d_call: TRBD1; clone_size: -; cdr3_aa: CASSRQGAYGYTF; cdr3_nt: TGTGCCAGCAGCCGACAGGGGGCGTACGGCTACACCTTC
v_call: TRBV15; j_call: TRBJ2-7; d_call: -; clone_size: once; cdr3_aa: CATSRDSLVDYEQYF; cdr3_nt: TGTGCCACCAGCAGAGATAGTTTAGTTGACTACGAGCAGTACTTC
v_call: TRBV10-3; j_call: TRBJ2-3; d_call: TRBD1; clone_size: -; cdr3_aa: CAISPGQGRQYTQYF; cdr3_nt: TGTGCCATCAGTCCGGGACAGGGACGCCAGTATACGCAGTATTTT
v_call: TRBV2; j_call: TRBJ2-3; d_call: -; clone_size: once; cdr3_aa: CASVRPSLGQYF; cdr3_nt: TGTGCCAGCGTAAGGCCTAGCCTCGGGCAGTATTTT
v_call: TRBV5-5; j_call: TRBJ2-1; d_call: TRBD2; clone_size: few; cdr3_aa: CASSLAAGGNNEQFF; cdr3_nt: TGTGCCAGCAGCTTGGCGGCGGGGGGAAACAATGAGCAGTTCTTC
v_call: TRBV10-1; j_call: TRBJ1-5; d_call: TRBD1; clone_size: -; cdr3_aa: CASSAGTGGYQPQHF; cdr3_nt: TGCGCCAGCAGCGCCGGGACAGGGGGCTATCAGCCCCAGCATTTT
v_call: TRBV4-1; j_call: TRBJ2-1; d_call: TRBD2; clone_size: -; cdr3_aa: CASSLRTGGRRGNEQFF; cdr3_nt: TGCGCCAGCAGCCTTCGCACGGGGGGTAGAAGAGGCAATGAGCAGTTCTTC
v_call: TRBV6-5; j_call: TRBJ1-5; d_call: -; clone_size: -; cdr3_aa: CASSYVYPGPQHF; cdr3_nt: TGTGCCAGCAGTTACGTGTACCCGGGACCCCAGCATTTT
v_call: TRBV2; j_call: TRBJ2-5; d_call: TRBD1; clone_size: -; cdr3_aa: CASRDRGETQYF; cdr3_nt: TGTGCCAGCAGGGACAGGGGGGAGACCCAGTACTTC
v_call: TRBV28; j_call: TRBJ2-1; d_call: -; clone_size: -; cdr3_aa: CASSLSFYNEQFF; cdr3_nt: TGTGCCAGCAGCCTTAGTTTCTACAATGAGCAGTTCTTC
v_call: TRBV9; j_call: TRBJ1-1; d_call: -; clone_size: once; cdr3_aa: CASSVRQHTEAFF; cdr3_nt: TGTGCCAGCAGCGTTCGACAGCACACTGAAGCTTTCTTT